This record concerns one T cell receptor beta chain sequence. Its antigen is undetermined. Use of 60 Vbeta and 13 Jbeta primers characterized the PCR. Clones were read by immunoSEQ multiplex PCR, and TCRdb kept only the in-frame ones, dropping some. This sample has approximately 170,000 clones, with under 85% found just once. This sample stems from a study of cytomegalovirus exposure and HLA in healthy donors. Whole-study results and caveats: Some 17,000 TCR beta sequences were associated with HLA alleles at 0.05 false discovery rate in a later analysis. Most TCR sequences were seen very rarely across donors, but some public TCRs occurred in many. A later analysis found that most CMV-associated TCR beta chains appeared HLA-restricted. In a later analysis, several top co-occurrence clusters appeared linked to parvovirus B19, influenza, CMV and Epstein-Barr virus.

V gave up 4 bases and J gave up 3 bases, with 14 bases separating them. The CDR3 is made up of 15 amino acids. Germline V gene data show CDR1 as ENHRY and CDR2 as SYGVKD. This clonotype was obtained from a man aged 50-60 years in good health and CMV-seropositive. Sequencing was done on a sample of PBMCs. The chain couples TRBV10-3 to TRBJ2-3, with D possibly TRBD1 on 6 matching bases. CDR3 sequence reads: CAISGSITGTDTQYF. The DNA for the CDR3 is TGTGCCATCAGTGGGTCAATTACAGGGACAGATACGCAGTATTTT.